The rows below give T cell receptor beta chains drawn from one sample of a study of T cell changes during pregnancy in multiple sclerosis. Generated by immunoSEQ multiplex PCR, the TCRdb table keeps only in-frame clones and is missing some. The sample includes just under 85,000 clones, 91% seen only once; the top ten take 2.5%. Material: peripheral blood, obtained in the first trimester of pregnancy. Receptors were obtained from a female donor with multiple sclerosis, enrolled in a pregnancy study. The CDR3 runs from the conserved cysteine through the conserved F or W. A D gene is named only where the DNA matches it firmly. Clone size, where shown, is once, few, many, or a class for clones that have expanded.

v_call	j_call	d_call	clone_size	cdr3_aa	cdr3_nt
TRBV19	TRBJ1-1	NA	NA	CASSFLRTEAFF	TGTGCCAGTAGTTTTTTGAGGACTGAAGCTTTCTTT
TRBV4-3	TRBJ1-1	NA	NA	CASSQGALRYEAFF	TGCGCCAGCAGCCAAGGGGCACTTCGTTATGAAGCTTTCTTT
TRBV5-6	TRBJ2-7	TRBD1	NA	CASSPGTGGDHEQYF	TGTGCCAGCAGCCCAGGGACAGGGGGTGACCACGAGCAGTACTTC
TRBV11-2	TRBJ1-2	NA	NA	CASSPTLSIGVGYTF	TGTGCCAGCAGCCCAACATTATCGATAGGGGTTGGCTACACCTTC
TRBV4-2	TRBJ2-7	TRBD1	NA	CASSQWTGGKNEQYF	TGTGCCAGCAGCCAGTGGACAGGGGGAAAAAACGAGCAGTACTTC
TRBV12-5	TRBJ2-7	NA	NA	CASGLALYEQYF	TGTGCTAGTGGTTTGGCCCTCTACGAGCAGTACTTC
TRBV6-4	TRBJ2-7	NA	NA	CASSGCYSYEQYF	TGTGCCAGCAGTGGCTGCTACTCCTACGAGCAGTACTTC
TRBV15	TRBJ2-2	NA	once	CATSRESRVGTGELFF	TGTGCCACCAGCAGAGAAAGCAGGGTTGGGACCGGGGAGCTGTTTTTT
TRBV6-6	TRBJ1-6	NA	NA	CASSRTEQNSPLHF	TGTGCCAGCAGCCGAACAGAACAAAATTCACCCCTCCACTTT
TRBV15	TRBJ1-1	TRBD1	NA	CATSVERQGSTEAFF	TGTGCCACCAGCGTCGAGAGACAGGGATCCACTGAAGCTTTCTTT
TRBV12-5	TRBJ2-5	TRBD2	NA	CASGLEGLVGTQYF	TGTGCTAGTGGACTAGAGGGACTAGTAGGGACCCAGTACTTC
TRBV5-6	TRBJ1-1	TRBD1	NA	CASSSGQGKGNTEAFF	TGTGCCAGCAGCTCTGGACAGGGGAAAGGGAACACTGAAGCTTTCTTT
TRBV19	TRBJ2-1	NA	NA	CASSVSRDNNNEQFF	TGTGCCAGTAGTGTGAGCCGGGACAACAACAATGAGCAGTTCTTC
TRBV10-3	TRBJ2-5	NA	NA	CAIRERGSQETQYF	TGTGCCATCAGGGAACGCGGATCACAAGAGACCCAGTACTTC
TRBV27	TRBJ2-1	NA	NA	CASRGSSYNEQFF	TGTGCCAGCCGGGGGAGCTCCTACAATGAGCAGTTCTTC
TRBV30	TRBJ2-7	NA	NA	CAWSVPGKQYF	TGTGCCTGGAGTGTACCAGGGAAGCAGTACTTC
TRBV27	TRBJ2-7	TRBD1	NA	CASSPGQGVYEQYF	TGTGCCAGCAGTCCGGGACAGGGGGTCTACGAGCAGTACTTC
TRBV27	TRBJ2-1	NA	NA	CASSPSYNEQFF	TGTGCCAGCAGTCCATCCTACAATGAGCAGTTCTTC
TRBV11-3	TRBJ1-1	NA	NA	CASRKEGQGWTEAFF	TGTGCCAGCAGGAAGGAGGGGCAGGGTTGGACTGAAGCTTTCTTT
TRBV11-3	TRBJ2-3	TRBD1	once	CASSLRDAGGQDTQYF	TGTGCCAGCAGCTTACGTGATGCAGGGGGACAAGATACGCAGTATTTT
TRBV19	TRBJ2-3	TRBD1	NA	CASRWTGGTDTQYF	TGTGCCAGTAGATGGACAGGGGGCACAGATACGCAGTATTTT
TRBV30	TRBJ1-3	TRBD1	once	CAWRGQPTGNTIYF	TGTGCCTGGAGGGGACAGCCTACTGGAAACACCATATATTTT
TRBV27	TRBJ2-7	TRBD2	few	CASRGLAGVGQYF	TGTGCCAGCCGGGGACTAGCGGGAGTTGGGCAGTACTTC